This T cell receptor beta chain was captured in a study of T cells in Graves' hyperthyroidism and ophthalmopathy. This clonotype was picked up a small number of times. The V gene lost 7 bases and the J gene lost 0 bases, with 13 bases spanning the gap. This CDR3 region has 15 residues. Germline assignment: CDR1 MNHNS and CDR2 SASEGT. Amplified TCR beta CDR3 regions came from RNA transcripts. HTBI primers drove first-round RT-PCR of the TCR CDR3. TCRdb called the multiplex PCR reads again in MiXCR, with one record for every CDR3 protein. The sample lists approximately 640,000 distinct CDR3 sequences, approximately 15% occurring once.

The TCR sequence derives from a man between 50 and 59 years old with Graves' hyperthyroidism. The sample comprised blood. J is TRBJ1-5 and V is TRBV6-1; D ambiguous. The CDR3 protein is CASKQPSYSNQPQHF. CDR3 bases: TGTGCCAGCAAACAGCCAAGTTATAGCAATCAGCCCCAGCATTTT.